This paragraph reports one TCR beta chain. The antigen is unknown. CD4+ cells underwent separation, giving CD45RA+ naive and CD45RA-negative memory subsets. This entry comes from a study of shared clonotypes between healthy human individuals. Across the whole study: Every donor yielded three CD4 naive, three CD4 memory, two CD8 naive and one CD8 memory plate.

TCRdb's table, derived via immunoSEQ multiplex PCR, lists solely in-frame clones and lacks some. The sample records a few million clones, over 90% being singletons. Study-level points and caveats: The four-donor shared clonotypes exceeded non-shared clonotypes in generation probability, with non-shared ones scoring lower.

CDR1 is MDHEN, CDR2 SYDVKM, per germline. V gave up 7 bases and J gave up 4 bases, with 10 bases separating them. The CDR3 runs 12 residues. V is TRBV28 and J is TRBJ1-2, with a possible D match to TRBD1 (6 bases). This clonotype originated in a man aged 18 to 29 in good health. Some clones in this sample may be carry-over from other donors' samples. The sample comprised naive CD4+ T cells from PBMCs. Subset: CD45RA+ positively selected. The CDR3 bases are TGTGCCAGCACCCGAGGGGGCTATGGCTACACCTTC. It codes for CASTRGGYGYTF.